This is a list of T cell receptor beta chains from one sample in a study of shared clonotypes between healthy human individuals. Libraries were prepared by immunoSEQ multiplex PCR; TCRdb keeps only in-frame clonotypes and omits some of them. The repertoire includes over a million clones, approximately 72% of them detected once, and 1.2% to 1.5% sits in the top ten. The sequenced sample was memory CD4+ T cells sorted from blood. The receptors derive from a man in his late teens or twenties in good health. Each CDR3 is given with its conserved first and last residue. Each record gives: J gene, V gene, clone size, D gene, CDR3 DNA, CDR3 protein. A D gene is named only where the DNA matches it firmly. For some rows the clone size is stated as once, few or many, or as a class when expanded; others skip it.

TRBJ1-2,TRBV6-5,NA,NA,TGTGCCAGCAGGCCCCTCAACTATGGCTACACCTTC,CASRPLNYGYTF
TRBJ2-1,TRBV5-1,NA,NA,TGCGCCAGCAGTACAGCCGGGACAATCAATGAGCAGTTCTTC,CASSTAGTINEQFF
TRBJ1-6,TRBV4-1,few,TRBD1,TGCGCCAGCAGCCAAGATCGGCGGGTACAGGGGGCTTCACCCCTCCACTTT,CASSQDRRVQGASPLHF
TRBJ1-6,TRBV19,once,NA,TGTGCCAGTAGTTACAGGGCCGAGGTGGATTCACCCCTCCACTTT,CASSYRAEVDSPLHF
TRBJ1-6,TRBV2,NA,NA,TGTGCCAGCAGGGGCGGGGGATATAATTCACCCCTCCACTTT,CASRGGGYNSPLHF
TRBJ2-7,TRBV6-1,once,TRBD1,TGTGCCAGCAGGGGACAGGGGGGAAGCTACGAGCAGTACTTC,CASRGQGGSYEQYF
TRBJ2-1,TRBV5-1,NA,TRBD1,TGCGCCAGCAGCGCCCCCGGGACAGGGGGGAGCTCCTACAATGAGCAGTTCTTC,CASSAPGTGGSSYNEQFF
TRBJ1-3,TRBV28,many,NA,TGTGCCAGCAGTTTAGCCCGGGGCCTATTCTCTGGAAACACCATATATTTT,CASSLARGLFSGNTIYF
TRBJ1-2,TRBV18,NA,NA,TGTGCCAGCTCACCGGGCGCGGGGCGATGGGGCTACACCTTC,CASSPGAGRWGYTF
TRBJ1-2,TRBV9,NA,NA,TGTGCCAGCAGCGAGGGTTCGCTACACTATGGCTACACCTTC,CASSEGSLHYGYTF
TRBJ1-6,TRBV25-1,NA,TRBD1,TGTGCCAGCAGTTCAATGGGACAGGTTAATTCACCCCTCCACTTT,CASSSMGQVNSPLHF
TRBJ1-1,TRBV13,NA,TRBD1,TGTGCCAGCAGCGGAGGACAGGGAAGGCGGAACACTGAAGCTTTCTTT,CASSGGQGRRNTEAFF
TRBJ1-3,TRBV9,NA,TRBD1,TGTGCCAGCAGCTCACGACAGGGGACTTTTGGAAACACCATATATTTT,CASSSRQGTFGNTIYF
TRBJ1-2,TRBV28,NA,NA,TGTGCCAGCAGTTTGTCGGGCGGGGCTAACTATGGCTACACCTTC,CASSLSGGANYGYTF
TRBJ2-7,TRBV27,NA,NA,TGTGCCAGCAGTAAAGACAGGTCCTACGAGCAGTACTTC,CASSKDRSYEQYF
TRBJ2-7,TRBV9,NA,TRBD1,TGTGCCAGCAGCCCGCAGACAGGGGGCGGCGAGCAGTACTTC,CASSPQTGGGEQYF
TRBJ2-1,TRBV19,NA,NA,TGTGCCTCTAATAAAGTCGGCACAGGGCTATACAATGAGCAGTTCTTC,CASNKVGTGLYNEQFF
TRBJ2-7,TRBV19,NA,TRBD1,TGTGCCAGTAGTCCGGGACAGGGGCCGCGCAAGCAGTACTTC,CASSPGQGPRKQYF
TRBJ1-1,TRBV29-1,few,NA,TGCAGCGTCCGAGGTGGGGGCATCAACACTGAAGCTTTCTTT,CSVRGGGINTEAFF
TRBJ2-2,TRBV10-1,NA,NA,TGCGCCAGCAGTGAATCCGGGGAGCTGTTTTTT,CASSESGELFF
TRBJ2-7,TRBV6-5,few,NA,TGTGCCAGCAGTTATAGGTGGAGCCCAGCCTACGAGCAGTACTTC,CASSYRWSPAYEQYF
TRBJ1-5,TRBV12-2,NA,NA,TGTGCAAGTCGCTTAGCGTCACAGGGGGCAAGAGGCCAGCCCCAGCATTTT,CASRLASQGARGQPQHF
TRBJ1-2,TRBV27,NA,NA,TGTGCCAGCAGTTTATGGGGTTTCGACGCCCTGGTGGACTATGGCTACACCTTC,CASSLWGFDALVDYGYTF
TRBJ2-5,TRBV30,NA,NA,TGTGCCTGGACGTTCGGAACGGACTTAGAGACCCAGTACTTC,CAWTFGTDLETQYF
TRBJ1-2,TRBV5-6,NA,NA,TGTGCCAGCAGCTATCAAGGATATGGCTACACCTTC,CASSYQGYGYTF
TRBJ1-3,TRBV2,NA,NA,TGTGCCAGCAGCCGCGGCTCTGGAAACACCATATATTTT,CASSRGSGNTIYF
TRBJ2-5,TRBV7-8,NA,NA,TGTGCCAGCAGCTCCATGTTGGAGACCCAGTACTTC,CASSSMLETQYF
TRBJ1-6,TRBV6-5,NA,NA,TGTGCCAGCAGGGAGGGGAATAATTCACCCCTCCACTTT,CASREGNNSPLHF